Below, one T cell receptor (beta chain) is given with its context. This entry belongs to a study of T cells in localized non-small cell lung cancer. Profiling relied on immunoSEQ multiplex PCR, and the TCRdb table lists in-frame clones only, not all of them. The sample shows around 15,000 clones, about 90% of them seen only once. Germline V CDR1 and CDR2: MNHNS, SASEGT. The V segment lost 1 base and the J segment 1 base; nucleotides outside the gene matches: 12. This CDR3 contains 19 residues. This clonotype was obtained from a woman aged 40-69 years with stage III lung adenocarcinoma. The chain carries TRBV6-1 and TRBJ2-7, with 11 bases matching TRBD2. Sequencing was performed on peripheral blood mononuclear cells, taken before any cancer treatment. CDR3 loop: CASSEVMGLADPRSYEQYF. In nucleotides, the CDR3 is TGTGCCAGCAGTGAAGTAATGGGACTAGCGGATCCACGATCCTACGAGCAGTACTTC.